This paragraph covers one TCR beta chain sequence. Antigen unknown. The protocol was immunoSEQ multiplex PCR, while the TCRdb copy is restricted to in-frame clones and leaves out a portion. The sample holds about 22,000 clones, about 71% seen once. This sample is part of a study of CD4 T cells in relation to SARS-CoV-2 and coronaviruses. In the study overall: ViraFEST: approximately nine-day antigen culture of PBMCs, then TCR beta CDR3 sequencing.

Findings of the study overall: No crossreactivity against non-spike viral proteins was tested here.

The unexposed donors gave CD4+ T cells in about 2010-2018, prior to COVID-19. CD4+ T cells were isolated from the cells after around 10 days of culture. As cell numbers allowed, unexposed-donor CD4+ T cells faced SARS-CoV-2 S/N and four cold-coronavirus spikes. The sample consisted of CD4+ T cells from PBMCs, cultured in vitro. The receptor was derived from a human donor in good health.

The CDR3 DNA follows: TGTGCCAGTAGTATTATGACTAGCGGGGGCAATGAGCAGTTCTTC. Protein product: CASSIMTSGGNEQFF. The V gene is TRBV19, the J gene TRBJ2-1; TRBD2 aligns across 12 bases. CDR3 size: 15 residues. Germline V gives CDR1 LNHDA, CDR2 SQIVND (reference sequence). The J segment lost 6 bases and the V segment lost 3 bases, leaving 3 bases of the junction unmatched.